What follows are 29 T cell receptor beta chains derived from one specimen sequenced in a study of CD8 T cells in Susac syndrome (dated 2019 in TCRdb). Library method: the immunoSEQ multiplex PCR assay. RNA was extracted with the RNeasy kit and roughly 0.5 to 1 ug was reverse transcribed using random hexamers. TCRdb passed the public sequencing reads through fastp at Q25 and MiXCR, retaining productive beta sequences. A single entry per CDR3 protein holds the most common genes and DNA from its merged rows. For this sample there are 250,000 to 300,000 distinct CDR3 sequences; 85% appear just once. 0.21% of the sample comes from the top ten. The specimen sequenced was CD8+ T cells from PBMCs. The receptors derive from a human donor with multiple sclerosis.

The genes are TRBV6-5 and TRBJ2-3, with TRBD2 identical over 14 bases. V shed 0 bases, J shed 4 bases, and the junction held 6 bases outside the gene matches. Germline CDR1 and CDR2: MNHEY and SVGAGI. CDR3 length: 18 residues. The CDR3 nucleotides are TGTGCCAGCAGTTACTCCTCGGGACTAGCGGGAGTCGCAGATACGCAGTATTTT. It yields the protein CASSYSSGLAGVADTQYF.

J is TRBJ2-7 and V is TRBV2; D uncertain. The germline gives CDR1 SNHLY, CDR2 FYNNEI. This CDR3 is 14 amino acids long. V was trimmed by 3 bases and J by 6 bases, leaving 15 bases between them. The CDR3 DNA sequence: TGTGCCAGCAGTGATTCCCCGATCCCGTCCGAGCAGTACTTC. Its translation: CASSDSPIPSEQYF.

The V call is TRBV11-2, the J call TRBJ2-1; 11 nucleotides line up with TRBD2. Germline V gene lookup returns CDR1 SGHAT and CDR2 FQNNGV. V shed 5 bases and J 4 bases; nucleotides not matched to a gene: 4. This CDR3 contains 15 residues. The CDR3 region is CASSAWTSGYNEQFF. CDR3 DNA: TGTGCCAGCAGCGCCTGGACTAGCGGGTACAATGAGCAGTTCTTC.

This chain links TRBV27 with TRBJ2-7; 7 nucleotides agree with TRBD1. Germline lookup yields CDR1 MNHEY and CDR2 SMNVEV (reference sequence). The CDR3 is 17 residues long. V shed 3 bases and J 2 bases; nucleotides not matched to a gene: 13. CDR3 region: CASSFRAWTGTPYEQYF. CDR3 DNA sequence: TGTGCCAGCAGTTTCCGCGCCTGGACAGGTACGCCCTACGAGCAGTACTTC.

CDR3 in DNA: TGCGCCAGCAGCCAGAGGGACAGAAGAAACTATGGCTACACCTTC. Its translation: CASSQRDRRNYGYTF. This chain links TRBV4-3 with TRBJ1-2; 7 positions match TRBD1. V lost 3 bases and J lost 2; bases outside the gene matches: 6. Germline CDR1 LGHNA, CDR2 YSLEER. This CDR3 has 15 amino acids.

CDR3: CSARGGGAGAIWEQFF. The DNA of the CDR3 is TGCAGTGCTAGAGGGGGTGGAGCGGGGGCGATCTGGGAGCAGTTCTTC. The chain carries TRBV20-1 and TRBJ2-1, with 8 bases aligning to TRBD2. The CDR3 runs to 16 residues. J lost 10 bases, V lost 1 base, and 15 bases had no gene match. CDR1 and CDR2 (germline): DFQATT, SNEGSKA (reference sequence).

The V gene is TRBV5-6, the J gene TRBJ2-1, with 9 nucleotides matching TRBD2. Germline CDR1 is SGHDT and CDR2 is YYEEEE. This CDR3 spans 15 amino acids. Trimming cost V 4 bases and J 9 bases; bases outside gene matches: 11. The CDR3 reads CASSPLGTSISEQFF. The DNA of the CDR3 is TGTGCCAGCAGCCCCCTTGGGACTAGCATTAGTGAGCAGTTCTTC.

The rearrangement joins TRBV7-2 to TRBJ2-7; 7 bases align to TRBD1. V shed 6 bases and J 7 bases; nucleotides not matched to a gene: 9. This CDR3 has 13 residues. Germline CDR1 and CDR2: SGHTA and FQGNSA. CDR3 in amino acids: CASSLPLRGEQYF. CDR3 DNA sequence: TGTGCCAGCAGTCTCCCCCTCAGGGGGGAGCAGTACTTC. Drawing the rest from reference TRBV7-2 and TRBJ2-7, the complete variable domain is GAGVSQSPSNKVTEKGKDVELRCDPISGHTALYWYRQSLGQGLEFLIYFQGNSAPDKSGLPSDRFSAERTGGSVSTLTIQRTQQEDSAVYLCASSLPLRGEQYFGPGTRLTVT.

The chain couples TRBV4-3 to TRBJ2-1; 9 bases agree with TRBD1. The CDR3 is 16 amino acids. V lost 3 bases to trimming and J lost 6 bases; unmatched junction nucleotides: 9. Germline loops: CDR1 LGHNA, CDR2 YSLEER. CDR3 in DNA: TGCGCCAGCAGCCATCAGGGACAGGGAATCGGCAATGAGCAGTTCTTC. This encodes CASSHQGQGIGNEQFF.

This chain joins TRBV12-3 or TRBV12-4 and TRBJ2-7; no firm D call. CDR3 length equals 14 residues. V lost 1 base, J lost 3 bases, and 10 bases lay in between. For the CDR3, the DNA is TGTGCCAGCAGTTTAGGGCTCACCAACTACGAGCAGTACTTC. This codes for CASSLGLTNYEQYF.

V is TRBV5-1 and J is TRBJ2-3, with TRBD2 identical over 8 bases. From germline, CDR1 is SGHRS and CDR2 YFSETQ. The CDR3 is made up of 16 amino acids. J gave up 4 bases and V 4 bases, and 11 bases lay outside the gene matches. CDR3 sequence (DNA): TGCGCCAGCAGCCCAGAAGAGGCGGGAGGTGCAGATACGCAGTATTTT. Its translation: CASSPEEAGGADTQYF.

CDR3 DNA: TGCGCCAGCAGCCAAGAGAGGGTTCTAGCGGGAGGGCCGAACACCGGGGAGCTGTTTTTT. The encoded protein is CASSQERVLAGGPNTGELFF. V is TRBV4-3 and J is TRBJ2-2, with 12 bases fitting TRBD2. In germline, CDR1 is LGHNA, CDR2 YSLEER. With V trimmed by 0 bases and J by 0 bases, 8 bases remained unmatched. This CDR3 has 20 residues.

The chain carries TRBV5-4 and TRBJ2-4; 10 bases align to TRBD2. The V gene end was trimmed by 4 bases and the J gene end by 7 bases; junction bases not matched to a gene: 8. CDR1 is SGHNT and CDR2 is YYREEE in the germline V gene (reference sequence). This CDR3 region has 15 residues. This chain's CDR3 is CASSDPSGSDNIQYF. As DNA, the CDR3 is TGTGCCAGCAGCGACCCTAGCGGGAGCGATAACATTCAGTACTTC.

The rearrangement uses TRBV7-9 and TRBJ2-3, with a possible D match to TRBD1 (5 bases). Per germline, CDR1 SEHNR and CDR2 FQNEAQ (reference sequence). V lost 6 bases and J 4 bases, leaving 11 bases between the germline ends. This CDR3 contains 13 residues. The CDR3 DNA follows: TGTGCCAGCAGATCAGGGATCTCAGATACGCAGTATTTT. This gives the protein CASRSGISDTQYF.

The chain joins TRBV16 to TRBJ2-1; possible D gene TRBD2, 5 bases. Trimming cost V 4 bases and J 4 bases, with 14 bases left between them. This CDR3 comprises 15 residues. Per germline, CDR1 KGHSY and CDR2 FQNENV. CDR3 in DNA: TGTGCCAGCAGCCGAGAGGGTCATCTTTACAATGAGCAGTTCTTC. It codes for CASSREGHLYNEQFF.

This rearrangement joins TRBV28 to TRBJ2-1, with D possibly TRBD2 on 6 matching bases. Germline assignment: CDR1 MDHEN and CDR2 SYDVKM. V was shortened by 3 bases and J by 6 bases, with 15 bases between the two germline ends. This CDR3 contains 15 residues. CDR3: CASSLLLAIRNEQFF. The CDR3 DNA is TGTGCCAGCAGTTTGCTACTAGCCATCCGCAATGAGCAGTTCTTC.

DNA of the CDR3: TGTGCCAGCAGCCCGACAGGGGATGCCTACGAGCAGTACTTC. It encodes CASSPTGDAYEQYF. The V call is TRBV13, the J call TRBJ2-7, with 8 nucleotides matching TRBD1. This CDR3 comprises 14 residues. J gave up 2 bases and V 5 bases, and 5 bases lay outside the gene matches. The germline CDR1 and CDR2 sequences are PRHDT and FYEKMQ (reference sequence).

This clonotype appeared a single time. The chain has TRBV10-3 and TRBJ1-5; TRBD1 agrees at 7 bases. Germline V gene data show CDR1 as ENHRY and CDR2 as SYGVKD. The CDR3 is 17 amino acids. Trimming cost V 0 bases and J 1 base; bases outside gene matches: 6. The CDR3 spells CAISESGEDRSNQPQHF. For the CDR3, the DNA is TGTGCCATCAGTGAGTCAGGGGAGGACAGGAGCAATCAGCCCCAGCATTTT.

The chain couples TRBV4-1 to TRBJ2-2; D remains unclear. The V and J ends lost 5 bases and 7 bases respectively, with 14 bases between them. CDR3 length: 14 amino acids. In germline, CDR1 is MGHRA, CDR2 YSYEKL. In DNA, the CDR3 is TGCGCCAGCAGCTTCGGACCGTCGGGCGGGGAGCTGTTTTTT. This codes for CASSFGPSGGELFF.

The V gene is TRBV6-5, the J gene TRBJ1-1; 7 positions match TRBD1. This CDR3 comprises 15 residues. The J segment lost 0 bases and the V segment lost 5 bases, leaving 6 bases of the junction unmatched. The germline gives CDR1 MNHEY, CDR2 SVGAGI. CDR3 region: CASSGPGQLNTEAFF. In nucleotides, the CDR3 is TGTGCCAGCAGTGGTCCGGGACAGTTGAACACTGAAGCTTTCTTT.

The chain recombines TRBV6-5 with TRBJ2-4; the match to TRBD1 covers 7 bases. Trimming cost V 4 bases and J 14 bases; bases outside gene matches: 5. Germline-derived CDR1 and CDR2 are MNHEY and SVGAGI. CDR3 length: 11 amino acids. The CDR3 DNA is TGTGCCAGCAGTTCAGACGGACAGGAGTACTTC. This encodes CASSSDGQEYF.

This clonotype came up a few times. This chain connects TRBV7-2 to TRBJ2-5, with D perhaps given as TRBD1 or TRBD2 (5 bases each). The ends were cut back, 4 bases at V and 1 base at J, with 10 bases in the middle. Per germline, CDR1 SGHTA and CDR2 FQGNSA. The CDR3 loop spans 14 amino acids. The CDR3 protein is CASSSWDLQETQYF. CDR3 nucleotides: TGTGCCAGCAGCTCATGGGACCTCCAAGAGACCCAGTACTTC.

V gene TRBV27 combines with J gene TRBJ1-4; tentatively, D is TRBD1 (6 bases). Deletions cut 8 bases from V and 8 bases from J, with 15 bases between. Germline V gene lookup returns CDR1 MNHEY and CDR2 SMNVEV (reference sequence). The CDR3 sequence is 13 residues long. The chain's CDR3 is CASARGGGEKLFF. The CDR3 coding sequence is TGTGCCAGCGCCAGGGGCGGAGGGGAAAAACTGTTTTTT.

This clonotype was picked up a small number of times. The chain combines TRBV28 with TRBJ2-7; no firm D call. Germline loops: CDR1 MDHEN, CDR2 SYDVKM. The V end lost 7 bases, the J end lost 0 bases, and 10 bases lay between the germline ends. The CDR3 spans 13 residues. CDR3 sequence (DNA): TGTGCCAGCACAACGCAGATCTCCTACGAGCAGTACTTC. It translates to CASTTQISYEQYF.

CDR3 nucleotide sequence: TGTGCCTGGAGTGTAGCGGCGGGAGAGGGGTACCAAGAGACCCAGTACTTC. It translates to CAWSVAAGEGYQETQYF. V usage is TRBV30 and J usage is TRBJ2-5, with 7 bases aligning to TRBD2. The V gene's germline CDR1 is GTSNPN and CDR2 SVGIG (reference sequence). This CDR3 spans 17 amino acids. V trimming: 0 bases; J trimming: 0 bases; junction bases outside the gene matches: 10.

The CDR3 DNA follows: TGTGCCAGCAGCACTGAGACTACGGTGGGAGAGACCCAGTACTTC. Translation: CASSTETTVGETQYF. V usage is TRBV7-2 and J usage is TRBJ2-5; D is possibly TRBD2 (5 bases). CDR3 size: 15 residues. The germline V and J ends were trimmed by 5 bases and 4 bases, with 17 bases remaining between them. In germline, CDR1 is SGHTA, CDR2 FQGNSA.

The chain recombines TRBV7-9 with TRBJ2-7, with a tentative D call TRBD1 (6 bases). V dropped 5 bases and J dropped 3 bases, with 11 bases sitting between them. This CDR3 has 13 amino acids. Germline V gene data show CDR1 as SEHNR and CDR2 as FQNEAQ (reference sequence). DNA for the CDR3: TGTGCCAGCAGCCGTCCAGGGGTCTACGAGCAGTACTTC. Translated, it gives CASSRPGVYEQYF.

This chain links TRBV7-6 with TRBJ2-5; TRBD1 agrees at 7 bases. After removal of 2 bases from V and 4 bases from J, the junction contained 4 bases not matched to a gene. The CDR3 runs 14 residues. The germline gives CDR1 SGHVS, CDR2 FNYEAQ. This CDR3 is CASSLIRDRETQYF. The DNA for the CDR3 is TGTGCCAGCAGCTTAATACGGGACAGAGAGACCCAGTACTTC.

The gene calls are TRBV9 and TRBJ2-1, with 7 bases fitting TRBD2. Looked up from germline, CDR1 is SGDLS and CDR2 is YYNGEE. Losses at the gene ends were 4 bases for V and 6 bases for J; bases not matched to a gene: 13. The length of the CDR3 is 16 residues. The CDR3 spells CASSSLGTREVNEQFF. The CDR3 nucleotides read TGTGCCAGCAGCTCACTAGGGACCCGGGAGGTCAATGAGCAGTTCTTC.